What follows are 7 T cell receptor beta chains derived from one specimen sequenced in a study of blood T cell repertoires in COVID-19. Data came from immunoSEQ multiplex PCR; TCRdb stores just in-frame clones and leaves some out. The table shows about 200,000 clones, with 86% occurring only once. The sample taken for sequencing was PBMCs or T cells enriched from blood (not recorded which). These receptors all stem from a man aged 35 to 55 with acute COVID-19.

The J gene is TRBJ2-4, the V gene TRBV19, with 7 positions matching TRBD2. This CDR3 spans 13 amino acids. The V gene's germline CDR1 is LNHDA and CDR2 SQIVND (reference sequence). Losses at the gene ends were 9 bases for V and 1 base for J; bases not matched to a gene: 3. CDR3 DNA sequence: TGTGCCAGCGAGGGAGGGGCCAAAAACATTCAGTACTTC. Residues: CASEGGAKNIQYF.

The rearrangement links TRBV5-1 to TRBJ1-1; no clear D. V lost 0 bases to trimming and J lost 1 base, with 7 bases between them. Germline-derived CDR1 and CDR2 are SGHRS and YFSETQ. This CDR3 has 14 amino acids. The CDR3 sequence is CASSLDRPNTEAFF. The CDR3 region has the DNA TGCGCCAGCAGCTTGGACAGACCGAACACTGAAGCTTTCTTT.

This clone was found once. The rearrangement uses TRBV27 and TRBJ2-3, with 12 bases lining up with TRBD2. V gave up 5 bases and J gave up 5 bases; unmatched junction bases: 5. Germline CDR1 reads MNHEY; CDR2 reads SMNVEV (reference sequence). The length of the CDR3 is 15 residues. CDR3 DNA sequence: TGTGCCAGCAGTGGACTAGCGGGGAGAGGAGATACGCAGTATTTT. Its protein is CASSGLAGRGDTQYF.

The chain employs TRBV29-1 and TRBJ2-1; D gene unclear. Trimming took off 4 bases at V and 9 bases at J, with 10 bases between the two ends. The CDR3 contains 11 residues. The germline gives CDR1 SQVTM, CDR2 ANQGSEA. CDR3 in DNA: TGCAGCGTTGCTAGGAATAGTGAGCAGTTCTTC. It translates to CSVARNSEQFF.

This chain links TRBV7-2 with TRBJ2-1; 9 bases agree with TRBD2. CDR3 length: 15 amino acids. Losses at the gene ends were 3 bases for V and 4 bases for J; bases not matched to a gene: 4. CDR1 and CDR2 from the germline V gene are SGHTA and FQGNSA. The CDR3 loop reads CASSFSGSNYNEQFF. The CDR3 DNA reads as TGTGCCAGCAGCTTTAGCGGGAGTAATTACAATGAGCAGTTCTTC.

The chain is built from TRBV23-1 and TRBJ2-3, with D possibly matching TRBD2 (5 bases). TRBV23-1 is given ORF status, its function remaining uncertain. The CDR3 contains 17 residues. V lost 4 bases and J 5 bases, leaving 22 bases between the germline ends. DNA of the CDR3: TGCGCCAGCAGTCTCCCAAAAACTAGACCGAGGATAGATACGCAGTATTTT. Translation gives CASSLPKTRPRIDTQYF.

This clone came up a few times. The DNA of the CDR3 is TGTGCCACCAGTGCCCCGGACTACAATCAGCCCCAGCATTTT. As protein: CATSAPDYNQPQHF. The rearrangement joins TRBV24-1 to TRBJ1-5; no reliable D call. V lost 5 bases and J 3 bases, leaving 10 bases between the germline ends. Germline V gene data show CDR1 as KGHDR and CDR2 as SFDVKD. This CDR3 region has 14 residues.